This TCR beta chain was recovered during a study of shared clonotypes between healthy human individuals. Turning to the study itself: Per donor, three plates held CD4 naive cells, three held CD4 memory, two held CD8 naive and one held CD8 memory.

Assay used: immunoSEQ multiplex PCR; TCRdb lists only in-frame clones, some missing. Seen here are about 2.3 million clones, over 85% observed once, and the top ten hold 0.39%. Trimming cost V 4 bases and J 4 bases, with 10 bases left between them. Germline assignment: CDR1 SGHVS and CDR2 FQNEAQ. The CDR3 runs 14 residues. Healthy HIV-negative adults without recent acute infections or vaccinations served as donors. This clonotype was obtained from a man in his late teens or twenties in good health. Some clones in this sample may be carry-over from other donors' samples. The V gene is TRBV7-8, the J gene TRBJ2-2, with TRBD1 as a possible D gene (6 bases). The sample was naive CD4+ T cells from PBMCs. As for subset: CD45RA+ positively selected. The CDR3 DNA reads as TGTGCCAGCAGCTACAGGGTCCGCACCGGGGAGCTGTTTTTT. As protein: CASSYRVRTGELFF.